This passage covers 25 T cell receptor beta chains from one sample sequenced in a study of blood T cell repertoires in COVID-19. Using immunoSEQ multiplex PCR, the repertoire was profiled, and TCRdb retains in-frame clones only, with some absent. Here the sample spans approximately 250,000 clones, about 88% being singletons. The sequenced sample was peripheral blood. The receptors come from a middle-aged man with acute or convalescent COVID-19.

The chain uses TRBV18 and TRBJ1-2; maybe TRBD1 (5 bases). With 4 bases removed from V and 7 bases from J, the gap between germline ends came to 13 bases. CDR1 and CDR2 from the germline V gene are KGHSH and LQKENI. The CDR3 covers 13 residues. CDR3 sequence (DNA): TGTGCCAGCTCACTTATTCTCGACAGTGGCTACACCTTC. It specifies CASSLILDSGYTF.

This chain connects TRBV27 to TRBJ1-2; D possibly corresponds to TRBD1 (5 bases). Germline V lookup: CDR1 MNHEY, CDR2 SMNVEV (reference sequence). The CDR3 has 15 residues. Trimming left V 0 bases short and J 2 bases short, with 10 bases between. DNA for the CDR3: TGTGCCAGCAGTTTATCTTCAGGGTGGAACTATGGCTACACCTTC. Protein product: CASSLSSGWNYGYTF.

V is TRBV2 and J is TRBJ2-1; 9 bases are shared with TRBD2. V lost 6 bases, J lost 4 bases, and 13 bases stayed unmatched. This CDR3 comprises 17 residues. Per germline, CDR1 SNHLY and CDR2 FYNNEI. CDR3 residues: CASRSGNSGGLYNEQFF. CDR3 nucleotide sequence: TGTGCCAGCAGGAGTGGTAATAGCGGGGGATTATACAATGAGCAGTTCTTC.

The chain employs TRBV15 and TRBJ2-7, with 8 bases aligning to TRBD2. The CDR3 totals 15 residues. Germline V lookup: CDR1 LNHNV, CDR2 YYDKDF (reference sequence). J lost 2 bases, V lost 0 bases, and 3 bases had no gene match. CDR3 DNA sequence: TGTGCCACCAGCAGAGAGGGAGCGGGGGCCTACGAGCAGTACTTC. Translating gives CATSREGAGAYEQYF.

The chain recombines TRBV7-2 with TRBJ1-6, with D possibly being TRBD1 (6 bases). Trimming removed 3 bases from V and 7 bases from J, with 13 bases in between. The CDR3 has 15 residues. Per the germline V gene, CDR1 is SGHTA and CDR2 is FQGNSA. Here the CDR3 DNA reads TGTGCCAGCAGCTTGCGGGGGACACCGAATTCACCCCTCCACTTT. Translation: CASSLRGTPNSPLHF.

This chain uses TRBV5-6 with TRBJ1-1, with D perhaps matching TRBD1 (6 bases). Germline V CDR1 and CDR2: SGHDT, YYEEEE. CDR3 length: 16 amino acids. V shed 3 bases and J shed 3 bases, with 18 bases lying between them. Written as DNA, the CDR3 is TGTGCCAGCAGCTCCGAGGGCAGGGGATGGGACACTGAAGCTTTCTTT. Translating gives CASSSEGRGWDTEAFF.

A few counts support this clone. The rearrangement joins TRBV2 to TRBJ1-1; TRBD1 aligns across 9 bases. This CDR3 spans 15 amino acids. Germline V lookup: CDR1 SNHLY, CDR2 FYNNEI. With V trimmed by 4 bases and J by 3 bases, 6 bases remained unmatched. CDR3 sequence: CASSATGGTYTEAFF. CDR3 DNA: TGTGCCAGCAGTGCCACAGGGGGCACTTACACTGAAGCTTTCTTT.

The genes are TRBV5-1 and TRBJ2-5; perhaps TRBD1 as D (7 bases). In germline, CDR1 is SGHRS, CDR2 YFSETQ. The CDR3 is 15 amino acids. V gave up 0 bases and J gave up 6 bases, with 15 bases separating them. The CDR3 bases are TGCGCCAGCAGCTTGGGGGCAGGGGGGTCAAAGACCCAGTACTTC. The encoded protein is CASSLGAGGSKTQYF.

The chain recombines TRBV27 with TRBJ1-4; TRBD1 aligns across 10 bases. Trimming took 5 bases from V and 0 from J; bases not matched to a gene: 6. This CDR3 contains 17 residues. Germline loops: CDR1 MNHEY, CDR2 SMNVEV (reference sequence). In nucleotides, the CDR3 is TGTGCCAGCAGTGCCCCGGGACAGGGGACAACTAATGAAAAACTGTTTTTT. It is translated as CASSAPGQGTTNEKLFF.

The CDR3, as DNA: TGTGCCAGCAGCCAAGGTGAGAAAATGAACACTGAAGCTTTCTTT. Amino acid sequence: CASSQGEKMNTEAFF. This chain connects TRBV3-1 (or the pseudogene TRBV3-2) to TRBJ1-1; D call uncertain. Trimming stripped 1 base from V and 0 bases from J, with 9 bases between. Germline V CDR1 and CDR2: LGHDT, YNNKEL (reference sequence). The CDR3 covers 15 residues.

V and J are TRBV19 and TRBJ1-1; 7 bases line up with TRBD1. The CDR3 is made up of 16 amino acids. Germline V gives CDR1 LNHDA, CDR2 SQIVND (reference sequence). V trimming: 9 bases; J trimming: 3 bases; junction bases outside the gene matches: 16. In DNA form, the CDR3 reads TGTGCCAGCGCCCAGGAGAGGGGGCCTAAGGACACTGAAGCTTTCTTT. It yields the protein CASAQERGPKDTEAFF.

With regard to this clone: At the DNA level, this CDR3 is encoded by other sequences in the same sample as well. The chain recombines TRBV6-5 with TRBJ1-2; D uncertain. Trimming removed 8 bases at V and 4 bases at J, with 11 bases between. The CDR3 is 12 amino acids. CDR1 and CDR2 (germline): MNHEY, SVGAGI. The CDR3 spells CASRRAAYGYTF. The CDR3 DNA is TGTGCCAGCCGGAGGGCAGCCTATGGCTACACCTTC.

The chain is built from TRBV7-9 and TRBJ1-4; D is perhaps TRBD1 (5 bases). From germline, CDR1 is SEHNR and CDR2 FQNEAQ (reference sequence). The germline V and J ends were trimmed by 5 bases and 1 base, with 8 bases remaining between them. The CDR3 is 14 residues long. The CDR3 loop reads CASSRGGTNEKLFF. CDR3 sequence (DNA): TGTGCCAGCAGCCGGGGGGGAACTAATGAAAAACTGTTTTTT.

This clone was detected a few times. J is TRBJ1-2 and V is TRBV30; TRBD1 agrees at 7 bases. Per germline, CDR1 GTSNPN and CDR2 SVGIG (reference sequence). This CDR3 has 11 amino acids. Trimming took 6 bases from V and 6 from J; bases not matched to a gene: 4. CDR3 sequence (DNA): TGTGCCTGCAAACAGGGGAATGGCTACACCTTC. It yields the protein CACKQGNGYTF.

V and J are TRBV20-1 and TRBJ2-1; no clear D gene. The germline V and J ends were trimmed by 2 bases and 7 bases, with 6 bases remaining between them. Germline assignment: CDR1 DFQATT and CDR2 SNEGSKA (reference sequence). This CDR3 region has 11 residues. CDR3 nucleotides: TGCAGTGCTAGACCGGAGAATGAGCAGTTCTTC. It translates to CSARPENEQFF.

The genes are TRBV11-1 and TRBJ2-1; possibly TRBD1 for D (6 bases). The CDR3 has 15 residues. Trimming took off 1 base at V and 4 bases at J, with 11 bases between the two ends. The germline gives CDR1 SGHAT, CDR2 FQDESV (reference sequence). CDR3 coding DNA: TGTGCCAGCAGCTTAGGCTCAGGGGATTACAATGAGCAGTTCTTC. This translates into CASSLGSGDYNEQFF.

The chain is built from TRBV2 and TRBJ2-3; maybe TRBD2 (6 bases). In germline, CDR1 is SNHLY, CDR2 FYNNEI. Trimming removed 1 base from V and 8 bases from J, with 10 bases in between. The CDR3 covers 13 residues. The CDR3 sequence is CASSEGFGGTQYF. CDR3 nucleotide sequence: TGTGCCAGCAGTGAAGGTTTCGGGGGTACGCAGTATTTT.

The rearrangement uses TRBV2 and TRBJ2-2, with a possible D match to TRBD2 (5 bases). CDR1 is SNHLY, CDR2 FYNNEI, per germline. This CDR3 is 14 amino acids long. Trimming stripped 5 bases from V and 3 bases from J, with 10 bases between. CDR3 loop: CASSPDWDTGELFF. DNA for the CDR3: TGTGCCAGCAGTCCGGACTGGGACACCGGGGAGCTGTTTTTT.

In this sample, this clone turned up a few times. The CDR3 spells CASSQDSGQSNPVRISPLHF. As DNA, the CDR3 is TGTGCCAGCAGCCAAGATAGCGGACAATCGAATCCCGTGCGGATTTCACCCCTCCACTTT. The J gene is TRBJ1-6, the V gene TRBV4-2; D is possibly TRBD1 (5 bases). The CDR3 runs to 20 residues. V lost 0 bases and J lost 9, with 27 bases in between. Germline assignment: CDR1 LGHNA and CDR2 YNFKEQ.

CDR3 DNA sequence: TGTGCCAGCAGCGACAGGGAAAACCAGCCCCAGCATTTT. It specifies CASSDRENQPQHF. V and J are TRBV12-3 or TRBV12-4 and TRBJ1-5, with 7 bases fitting TRBD1. After removal of 6 bases from V and 7 bases from J, the junction contained 6 bases not matched to a gene. The CDR3 covers 13 residues.

V and J are TRBV19 and TRBJ1-1; D might be TRBD1 (6 bases). The V and J ends lost 3 bases and 5 bases respectively, with 13 bases between them. The V gene's germline CDR1 is LNHDA and CDR2 SQIVND (reference sequence). This CDR3 is 14 amino acids long. This chain's CDR3 is CASSITGPGTEAFF. The CDR3 nucleotides are TGTGCCAGTAGTATTACAGGGCCGGGAACTGAAGCTTTCTTT.

This clone was detected only once. The V gene is TRBV10-3, the J gene TRBJ2-5; tentatively, D is TRBD2 (6 bases). Trimming took 3 bases from V and 1 from J, leaving 15 bases between them. The CDR3 spans 16 residues. Germline CDR1 and CDR2: ENHRY and SYGVKD. In nucleotides, the CDR3 is TGTGCCATCAGTGACCTGGCTAGCGCGGCCCAAGAGACCCAGTACTTC. This gives the protein CAISDLASAAQETQYF.

The genes are TRBV19 and TRBJ1-6; TRBD1 matches at 12 bases. Losses at the gene ends were 9 bases for V and 5 bases for J; bases not matched to a gene: 23. The CDR3 is 21 residues long. Per the germline V gene, CDR1 is LNHDA and CDR2 is SQIVND (reference sequence). The CDR3 coding sequence is TGTGCCAGCCCCAACCCCCACCCGGGACAGGGGGCGTGGGGTAATAATTCACCCCTCCACTTT. Translated: CASPNPHPGQGAWGNNSPLHF.

CDR3 residues: CASSTLATGGYEQYF. DNA of the CDR3: TGTGCCAGCAGTACCCTCGCGACAGGGGGATACGAGCAGTACTTC. The genes are TRBV27 and TRBJ2-7; the match to TRBD1 covers 9 bases. Losses at the gene ends were 5 bases for V and 4 bases for J; bases not matched to a gene: 9. CDR1 and CDR2 (germline): MNHEY, SMNVEV (reference sequence). The CDR3 is made up of 15 amino acids.

The CDR3 bases are TGTGCCAGCTCACGACAGGGAAGCTACAATGAGCAGTTCTTC. It yields the protein CASSRQGSYNEQFF. V and J are TRBV18 and TRBJ2-1; 7 bases map to TRBD1. V trimming: 4 bases; J trimming: 3 bases; junction bases outside the gene matches: 3. This CDR3 is built from 14 residues. Per germline, CDR1 KGHSH and CDR2 LQKENI. Using reference TRBV18 and TRBJ2-1 for the parts outside the CDR3, the full variable domain is NAGVMQNPRHLVRRRGQEARLRCSPMKGHSHVYWYRQLPEEGLKFMVYLQKENIIDESGMPKERFSAEFPKEGPSILRIQQVVRGDSAAYFCASSRQGSYNEQFFGPGTRLTVL.